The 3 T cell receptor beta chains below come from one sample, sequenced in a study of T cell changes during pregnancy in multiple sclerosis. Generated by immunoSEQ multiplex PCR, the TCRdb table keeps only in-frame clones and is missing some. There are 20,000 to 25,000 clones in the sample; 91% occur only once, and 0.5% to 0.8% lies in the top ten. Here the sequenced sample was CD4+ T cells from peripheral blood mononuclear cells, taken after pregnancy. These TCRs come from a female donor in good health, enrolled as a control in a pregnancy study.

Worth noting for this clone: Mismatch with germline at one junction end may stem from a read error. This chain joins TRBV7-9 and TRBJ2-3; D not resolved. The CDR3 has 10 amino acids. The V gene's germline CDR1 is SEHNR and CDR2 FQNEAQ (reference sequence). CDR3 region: CASGPPYRRF. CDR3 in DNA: TGTGCCAGCGGTCCACCCTACCGTCGGTTT.

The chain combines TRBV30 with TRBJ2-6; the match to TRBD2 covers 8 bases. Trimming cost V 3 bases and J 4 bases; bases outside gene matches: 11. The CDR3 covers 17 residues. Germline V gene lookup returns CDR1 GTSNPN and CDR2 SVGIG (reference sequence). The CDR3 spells CAWRRGRTMAGANVLTF. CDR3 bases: TGTGCCTGGAGGCGCGGGAGGACTATGGCCGGGGCCAACGTCCTGACTTTC.

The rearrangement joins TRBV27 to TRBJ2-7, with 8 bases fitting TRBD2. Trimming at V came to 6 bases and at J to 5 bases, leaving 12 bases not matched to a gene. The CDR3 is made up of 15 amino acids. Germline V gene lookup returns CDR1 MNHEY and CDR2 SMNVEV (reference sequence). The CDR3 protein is CASSPAGAGWNEQYF. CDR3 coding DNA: TGTGCCAGCAGCCCAGCGGGGGCAGGGTGGAACGAGCAGTACTTC.